Sequencing of this TCR beta chain was carried out in a study of T cells in Graves' hyperthyroidism and ophthalmopathy. Study-level results: Blood shared most expanded thyroid clonotypes above 0.001.

Comment on this clonotype: Its antigen is unidentified.

The CDR3 has 18 amino acids. After removal of 6 bases from V and 4 bases from J, the junction contained 18 bases not matched to a gene. Per the germline V gene, CDR1 is SGHRS and CDR2 is YFSETQ. Patients with uncontrolled infections, other autoimmune diseases, pregnancy or lactation were excluded. RNA transcripts served as the template for amplifying TCR beta CDR3 regions. The study used the HTBI primer set for a first-round RT-PCR of the TCR CDR3. One entry per CDR3 protein, called by TCRdb with MiXCR from the multiplex PCR reads. The table has under 350,000 distinct CDR3 sequences, 21% seen once. The genes are TRBV5-1 and TRBJ1-2, with 10 bases fitting TRBD1. The sequence was collected from a woman aged 50 to 60 with Graves' hyperthyroidism. Material for sequencing was blood. DNA of the CDR3: TGCGCCAGCAACTCCCCCGGGACAGGGGCCACCTCAACCTATGGCTACACCTTC. Translation: CASNSPGTGATSTYGYTF. Complete variable domain (other parts from reference TRBV5-1 and TRBJ1-2): KAGVTQTPRYLIKTRGQQVTLSCSPISGHRSVSWYQQTPGQGLQFLFEYFSETQRNKGNFPGRFSGRQFSNSRSEMNVSTLELGDSALYLCASNSPGTGATSTYGYTFGSGTRLTVV.